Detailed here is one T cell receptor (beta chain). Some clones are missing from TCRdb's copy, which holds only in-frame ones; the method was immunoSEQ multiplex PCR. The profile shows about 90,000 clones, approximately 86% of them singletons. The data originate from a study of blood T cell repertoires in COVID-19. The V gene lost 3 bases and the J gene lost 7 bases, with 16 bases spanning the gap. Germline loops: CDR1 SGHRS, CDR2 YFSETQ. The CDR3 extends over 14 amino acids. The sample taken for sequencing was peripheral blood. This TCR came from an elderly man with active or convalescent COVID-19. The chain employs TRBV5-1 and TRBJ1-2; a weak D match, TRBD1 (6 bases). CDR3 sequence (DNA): TGCGCCAGCAGCTGGGGGCAGTCTCCCGGTGGCTACACCTTC. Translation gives CASSWGQSPGGYTF.